This TCR beta chain was recorded in a study of low-dose radiotherapy and immunotherapy resistance in tumors. In the study overall: The study gave Cohort 2 1 Gy per fraction every two weeks, totaling 13 Gy over 26 weeks.

Sample time point: after trial treatment. Treatment indicated: LDRT plus nivolumab, ipilimumab, low-dose cyclophosphamide and aspirin (RACIN trial). Every donor was treated with nivolumab, ipilimumab, aspirin, low-dose cyclophosphamide and also low-dose radiotherapy. V gave up 8 bases and J gave up 9 bases, with 17 bases separating them. CDR1 is MNHEY, CDR2 SVGEGT, per germline. This CDR3 has 12 amino acids. This clonotype was observed many times. Alpha- and beta-chain coverage of first-strand cDNA came from TRAV- and TRBV-specific primers. TCRs were put through 20 PCR cycles of amplification with Phusion. A constant-region primer and the V-primer adapter served as the primer pair. Amplification of the isolated mRNA used in vitro transcription. TCRdb analysed the reads with MiXCR anew, one entry per CDR3 protein. The sample lists 95,000 to 100,000 distinct CDR3 sequences, about 20% occurring once.

The V call is TRBV6-2 or TRBV6-3, the J call TRBJ2-7; D is possibly TRBD1 (6 bases). This TCR was recovered from a male donor with prostate cancer. The source was PBMCs, collected after low-dose radiotherapy plus immunotherapy. The CDR3, as DNA: TGTGCCAGCGGCCCCCTGGTCAGGGGGCAGTACTTC. Translating it yields CASGPLVRGQYF.